The clone carrying this TCR beta chain is a singleton in its sample. The CDR3 is 17 amino acids. Trimming cost V 5 bases and J 1 base, with 15 bases left between them. Germline CDR1 reads MNHEY; CDR2 reads SVGAGI. This record comes from a study of early T cells in non-severe SARS-CoV-2 infection. Attached unique molecular identifiers marked individual cDNA molecules. TCRdb reprocessed the 5' RACE reads with MiXCR, giving one entry per CDR3 protein. The sample carries 65,000 to 85,000 distinct CDR3 sequences, roughly 10% recorded once. The receptor was derived from an adult who was a healthcare worker with PCR-confirmed SARS-CoV-2 infection or an uninfected control (not recorded which). This material consisted of whole blood, taken at baseline. V is TRBV6-5 and J is TRBJ2-6; D unclear. This CDR3 reads CASSARRANSGANVLTF. The CDR3 DNA follows: TGTGCCAGCAGTGCCCGCCGGGCCAATTCTGGGGCCAACGTCCTGACTTTC.